The subject of this entry is one TCR beta chain. These data come from a study of CD8 T cells in Susac syndrome. Roughly 0.45 to 1 ug RNA was reverse transcribed with random hexamers. Multiplex immunoSEQ PCR targeted 54 Vbeta and 13 Jbeta TCR beta segments. TCRdb re-called the immunoSEQ multiplex PCR reads with MiXCR, one entry per CDR3 protein. This table has some 150,000 distinct CDR3 sequences, 94% appearing once. There are 15 residues in the CDR3. In germline, CDR1 is GTSNPN, CDR2 SVGIG (reference sequence). V lost 2 bases and J lost 7, with 17 bases in between. Input material: CD4+ T cells from PBMCs. The V gene is TRBV30, the J gene TRBJ2-2; perhaps TRBD1 as D (6 bases). The TCR was taken from a human donor in good health. This CDR3 reads CAWSPTGEVGGELFF. The DNA of the CDR3 is TGTGCCTGGAGTCCGACAGGAGAAGTCGGCGGGGAGCTGTTTTTT.